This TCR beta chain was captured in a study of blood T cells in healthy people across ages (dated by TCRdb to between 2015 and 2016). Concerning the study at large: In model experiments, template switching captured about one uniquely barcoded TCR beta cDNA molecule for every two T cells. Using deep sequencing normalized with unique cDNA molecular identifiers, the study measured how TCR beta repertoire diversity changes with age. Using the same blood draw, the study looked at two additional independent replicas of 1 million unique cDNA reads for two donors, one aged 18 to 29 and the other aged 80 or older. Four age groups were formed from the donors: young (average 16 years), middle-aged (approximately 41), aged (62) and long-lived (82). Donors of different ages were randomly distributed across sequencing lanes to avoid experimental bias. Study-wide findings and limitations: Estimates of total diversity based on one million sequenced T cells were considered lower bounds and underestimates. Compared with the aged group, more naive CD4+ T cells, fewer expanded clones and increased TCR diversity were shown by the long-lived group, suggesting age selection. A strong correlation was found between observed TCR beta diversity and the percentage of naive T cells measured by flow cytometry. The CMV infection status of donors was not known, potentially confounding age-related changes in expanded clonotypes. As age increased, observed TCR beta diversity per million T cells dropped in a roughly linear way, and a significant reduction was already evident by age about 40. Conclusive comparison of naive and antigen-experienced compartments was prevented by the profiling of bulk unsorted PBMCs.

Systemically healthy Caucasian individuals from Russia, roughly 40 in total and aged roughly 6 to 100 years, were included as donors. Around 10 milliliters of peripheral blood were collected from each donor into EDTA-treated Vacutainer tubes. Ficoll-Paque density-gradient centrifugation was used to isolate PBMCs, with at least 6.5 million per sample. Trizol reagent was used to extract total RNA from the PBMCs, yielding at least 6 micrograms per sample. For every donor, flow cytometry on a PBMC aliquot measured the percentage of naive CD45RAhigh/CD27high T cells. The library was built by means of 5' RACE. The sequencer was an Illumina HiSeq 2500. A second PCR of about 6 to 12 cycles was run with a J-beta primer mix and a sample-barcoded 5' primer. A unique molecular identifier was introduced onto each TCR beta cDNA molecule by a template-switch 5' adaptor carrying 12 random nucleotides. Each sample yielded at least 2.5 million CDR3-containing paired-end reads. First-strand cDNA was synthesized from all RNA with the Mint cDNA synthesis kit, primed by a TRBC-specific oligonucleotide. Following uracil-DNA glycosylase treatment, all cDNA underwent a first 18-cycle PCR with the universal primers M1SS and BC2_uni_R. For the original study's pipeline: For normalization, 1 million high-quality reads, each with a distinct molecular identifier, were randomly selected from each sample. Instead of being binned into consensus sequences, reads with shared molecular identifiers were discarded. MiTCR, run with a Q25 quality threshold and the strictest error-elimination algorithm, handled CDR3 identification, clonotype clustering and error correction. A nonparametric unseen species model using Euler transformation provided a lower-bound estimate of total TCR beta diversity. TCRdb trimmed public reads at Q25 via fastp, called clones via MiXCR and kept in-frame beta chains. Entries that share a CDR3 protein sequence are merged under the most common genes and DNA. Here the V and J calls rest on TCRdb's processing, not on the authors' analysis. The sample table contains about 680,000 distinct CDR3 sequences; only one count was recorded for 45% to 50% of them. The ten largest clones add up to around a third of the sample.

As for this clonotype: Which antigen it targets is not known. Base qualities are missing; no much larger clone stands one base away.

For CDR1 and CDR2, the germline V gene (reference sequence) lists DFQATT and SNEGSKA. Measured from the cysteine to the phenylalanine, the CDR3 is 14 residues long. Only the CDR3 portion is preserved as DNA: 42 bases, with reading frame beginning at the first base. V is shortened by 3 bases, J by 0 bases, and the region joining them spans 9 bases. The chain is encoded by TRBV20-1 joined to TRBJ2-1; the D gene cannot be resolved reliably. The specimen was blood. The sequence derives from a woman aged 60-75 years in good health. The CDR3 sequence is CSASWRHSYNEQFF. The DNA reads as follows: TGCAGTGCTAGTTGGCGCCACTCCTACAATGAGCAGTTCTTC.